This T cell receptor (beta chain) was obtained from a study of cytomegalovirus exposure and HLA in healthy donors. Germline V gene lookup returns CDR1 LNHDA and CDR2 SQIVND (reference sequence). The CDR3 loop spans 15 amino acids. Study outcomes and limitations: Accurate prediction of HLA-A and HLA-B alleles (for most subjects) was reportedly achieved from TCR beta sequences. Common viral pathogens (according to a later analysis) appeared linked to several of the most significant clusters.

Concerning this clone itself: What it binds is not known. An end of the junction differs from the germline gene, which may be a read error.

The PCR contained 60 Vbeta and 13 Jbeta primers. Clones were sequenced by immunoSEQ multiplex PCR, and TCRdb holds only the in-frame ones, with some missing. Of more than 80,000 clones in the sample, 70% to 75% were seen once. The V and J genes are TRBV19 and TRBJ2-3; 9 nucleotides align to TRBD1. The specimen sequenced was PBMCs. The clonotype originates from a man between 60 and 70 years old in good health and CMV-seronegative. CDR3 protein: CASSSGTGSADMQYF. In DNA form, the CDR3 reads TGTGCCAGTAGTTCCGGGACAGGGAGCGCAGATATGCAGTATTTT.